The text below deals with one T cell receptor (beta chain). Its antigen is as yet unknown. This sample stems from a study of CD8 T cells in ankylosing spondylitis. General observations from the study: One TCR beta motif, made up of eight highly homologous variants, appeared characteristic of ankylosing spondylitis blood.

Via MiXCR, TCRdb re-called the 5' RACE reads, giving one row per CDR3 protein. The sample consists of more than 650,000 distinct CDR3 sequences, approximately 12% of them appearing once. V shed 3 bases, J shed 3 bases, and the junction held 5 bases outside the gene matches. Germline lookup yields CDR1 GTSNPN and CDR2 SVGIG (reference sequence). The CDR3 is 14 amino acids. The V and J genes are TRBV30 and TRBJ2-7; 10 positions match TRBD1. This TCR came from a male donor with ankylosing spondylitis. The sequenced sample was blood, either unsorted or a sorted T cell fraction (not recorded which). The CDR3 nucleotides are TGTGCCTGGAGACCGTGGACAGGGGGCTACGAGCAGTACTTC. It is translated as CAWRPWTGGYEQYF.